The following is a T cell receptor beta chain sequence with its context. The CDR3 covers 16 residues. With 2 bases clipped from V and 5 bases from J, the junction kept 10 bases outside the gene matches. Germline assignment: CDR1 SQVTM and CDR2 ANQGSEA. The sample comes from a study of T cell changes during pregnancy in multiple sclerosis. The table came from immunoSEQ multiplex PCR; TCRdb's copy has only in-frame clones and leaves some out. The table shows about 84,000 clones, with 94% occurring only once. The chain uses TRBV29-1 and TRBJ2-7; 12 bases line up with TRBD2. The sequences come from peripheral blood, collected in the third trimester of pregnancy. The receptor was derived from a female donor with multiple sclerosis, enrolled in a pregnancy study. The CDR3, as DNA: TGCAGCGTTGAATGGTCTAGCGGGGGGGCCCGAAACGAGCAGTACTTC. Its translation is CSVEWSSGGARNEQYF.